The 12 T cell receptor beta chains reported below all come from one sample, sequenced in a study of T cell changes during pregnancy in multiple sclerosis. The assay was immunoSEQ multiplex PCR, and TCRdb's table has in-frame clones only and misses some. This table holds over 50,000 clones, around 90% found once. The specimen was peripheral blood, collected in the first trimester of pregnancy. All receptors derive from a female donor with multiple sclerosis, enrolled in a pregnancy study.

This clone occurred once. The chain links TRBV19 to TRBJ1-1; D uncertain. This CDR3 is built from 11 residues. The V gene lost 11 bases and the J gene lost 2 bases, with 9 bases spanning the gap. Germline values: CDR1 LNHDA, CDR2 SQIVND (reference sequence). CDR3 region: CAAEANTEAFF. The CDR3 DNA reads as TGTGCCGCGGAGGCCAACACTGAAGCTTTCTTT.

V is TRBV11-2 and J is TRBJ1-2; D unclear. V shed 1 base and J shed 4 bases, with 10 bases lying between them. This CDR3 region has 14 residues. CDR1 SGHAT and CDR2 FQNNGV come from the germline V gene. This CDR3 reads CASSLVPGSYGYTF. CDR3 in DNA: TGTGCCAGCAGCTTAGTCCCCGGGTCCTATGGCTACACCTTC. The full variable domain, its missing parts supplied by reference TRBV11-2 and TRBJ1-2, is EAGVAQSPRYKIIEKRQSVAFWCNPISGHATLYWYQQILGQGPKLLIQFQNNGVVDDSQLPKDRFSAERLKGVDSTLKIQPAKLEDSAVYLCASSLVPGSYGYTFGSGTRLTVV.

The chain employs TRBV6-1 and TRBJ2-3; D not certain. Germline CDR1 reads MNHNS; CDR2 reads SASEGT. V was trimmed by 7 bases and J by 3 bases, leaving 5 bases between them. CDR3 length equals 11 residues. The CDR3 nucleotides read TGTGCCAGCAAAGAGACAGATACGCAGTATTTT. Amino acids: CASKETDTQYF.

Written as DNA, the CDR3 is TGTGCCAGCAGCCTCGACAGAAATACGCAGTATTTT. It encodes CASSLDRNTQYF. The chain recombines TRBV28 with TRBJ2-3; tentatively, D is TRBD1 (5 bases). CDR3 length: 12 amino acids. Trimming left V 6 bases short and J 7 bases short, with 11 bases between. Germline-derived CDR1 and CDR2 are MDHEN and SYDVKM.

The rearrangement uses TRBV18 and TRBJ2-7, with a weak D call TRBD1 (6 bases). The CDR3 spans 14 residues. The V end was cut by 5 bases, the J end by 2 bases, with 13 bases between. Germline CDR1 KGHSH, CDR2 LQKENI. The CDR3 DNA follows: TGTGCCAGCTCATACCTCAGGGGAACCTACGAGCAGTACTTC. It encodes CASSYLRGTYEQYF.

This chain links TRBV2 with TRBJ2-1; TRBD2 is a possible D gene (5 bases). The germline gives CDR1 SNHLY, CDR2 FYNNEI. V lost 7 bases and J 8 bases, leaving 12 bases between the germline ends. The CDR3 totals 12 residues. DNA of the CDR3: TGTGCCAGCAAGGGAGAGACGGATGAGCAGTTCTTC. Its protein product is CASKGETDEQFF.

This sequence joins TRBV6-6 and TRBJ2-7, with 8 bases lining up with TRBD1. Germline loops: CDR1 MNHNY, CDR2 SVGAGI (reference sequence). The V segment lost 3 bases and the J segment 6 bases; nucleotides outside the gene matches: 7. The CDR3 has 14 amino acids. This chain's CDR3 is CASSYSQGAGEQYF. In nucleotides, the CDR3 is TGTGCCAGCAGTTATAGCCAGGGGGCCGGCGAGCAGTACTTC.

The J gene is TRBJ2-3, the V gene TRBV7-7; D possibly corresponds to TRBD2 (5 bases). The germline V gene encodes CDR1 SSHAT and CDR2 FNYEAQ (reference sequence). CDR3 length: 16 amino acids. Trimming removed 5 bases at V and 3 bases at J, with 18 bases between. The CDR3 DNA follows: TGTGCCAGCAGCCCCTCGCGCGCGGGTATGACAGATACGCAGTATTTT. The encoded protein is CASSPSRAGMTDTQYF.

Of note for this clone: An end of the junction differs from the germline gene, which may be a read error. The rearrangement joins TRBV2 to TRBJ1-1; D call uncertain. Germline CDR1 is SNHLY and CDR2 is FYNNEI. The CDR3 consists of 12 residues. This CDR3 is CASSERFISPRF. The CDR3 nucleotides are TGTGCCAGCAGTGAACGGTTCATCTCACCCCGTTTT.

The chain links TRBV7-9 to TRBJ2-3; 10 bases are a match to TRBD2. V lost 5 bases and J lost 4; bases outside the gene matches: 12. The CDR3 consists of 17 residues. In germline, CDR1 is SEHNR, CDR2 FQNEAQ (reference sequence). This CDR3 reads CASSLSLAGVGSDTQYF. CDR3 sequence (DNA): TGTGCCAGCAGCCTATCTCTAGCGGGAGTTGGCTCAGATACGCAGTATTTT.

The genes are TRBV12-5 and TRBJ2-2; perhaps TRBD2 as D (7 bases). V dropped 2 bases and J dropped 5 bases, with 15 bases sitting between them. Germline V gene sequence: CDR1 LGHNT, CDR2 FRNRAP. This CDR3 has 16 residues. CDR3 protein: CASGLSSGGLTGELFF. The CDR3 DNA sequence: TGTGCTAGTGGTTTGTCCTCCGGGGGGCTGACCGGGGAGCTGTTTTTT.

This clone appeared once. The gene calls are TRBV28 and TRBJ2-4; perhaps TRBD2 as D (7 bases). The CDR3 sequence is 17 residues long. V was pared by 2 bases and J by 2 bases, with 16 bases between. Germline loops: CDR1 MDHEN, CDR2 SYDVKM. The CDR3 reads CASSLMGGGISKNIQYF. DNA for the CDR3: TGTGCCAGCAGTTTAATGGGAGGGGGAATTTCCAAAAACATTCAGTACTTC. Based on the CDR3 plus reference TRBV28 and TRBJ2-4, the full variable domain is DVKVTQSSRYLVKRTGEKVFLECVQDMDHENMFWYRQDPGLGLRLIYFSYDVKMKEKGDIPEGYSVSREKKERFSLILESASTNQTSMYLCASSLMGGGISKNIQYFGAGTRLSVL.